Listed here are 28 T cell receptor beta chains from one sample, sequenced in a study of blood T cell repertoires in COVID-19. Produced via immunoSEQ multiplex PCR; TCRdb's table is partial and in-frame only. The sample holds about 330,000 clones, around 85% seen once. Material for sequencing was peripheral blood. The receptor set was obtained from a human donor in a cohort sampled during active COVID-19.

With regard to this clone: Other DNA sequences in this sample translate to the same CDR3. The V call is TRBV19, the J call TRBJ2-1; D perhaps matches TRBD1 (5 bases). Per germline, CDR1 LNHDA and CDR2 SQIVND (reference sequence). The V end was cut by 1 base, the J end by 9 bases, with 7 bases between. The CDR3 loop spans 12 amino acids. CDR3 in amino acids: CASSIGGREQFF. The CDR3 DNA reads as TGTGCCAGTAGTATAGGGGGCCGTGAGCAGTTCTTC.

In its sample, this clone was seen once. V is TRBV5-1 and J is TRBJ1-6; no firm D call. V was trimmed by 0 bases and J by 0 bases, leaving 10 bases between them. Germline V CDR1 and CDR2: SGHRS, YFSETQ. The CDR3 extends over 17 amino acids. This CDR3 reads CASSLVPPSSYNSPLHF. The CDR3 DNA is TGCGCCAGCAGCTTGGTTCCTCCGAGCTCCTATAATTCACCCCTCCACTTT.

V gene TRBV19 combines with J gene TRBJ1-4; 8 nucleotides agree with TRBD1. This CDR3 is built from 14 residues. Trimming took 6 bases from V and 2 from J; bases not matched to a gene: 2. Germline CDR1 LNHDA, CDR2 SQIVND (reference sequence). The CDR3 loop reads CASRRQGTNEKLFF. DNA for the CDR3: TGTGCCAGTAGGAGACAGGGGACTAATGAAAAACTGTTTTTT.

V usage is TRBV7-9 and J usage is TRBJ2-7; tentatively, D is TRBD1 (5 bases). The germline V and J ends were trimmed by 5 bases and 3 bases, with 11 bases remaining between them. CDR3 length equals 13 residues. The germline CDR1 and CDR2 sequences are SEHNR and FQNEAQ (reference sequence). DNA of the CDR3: TGTGCCAGCAGCAAGGAGACAGTCTACGAGCAGTACTTC. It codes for CASSKETVYEQYF.

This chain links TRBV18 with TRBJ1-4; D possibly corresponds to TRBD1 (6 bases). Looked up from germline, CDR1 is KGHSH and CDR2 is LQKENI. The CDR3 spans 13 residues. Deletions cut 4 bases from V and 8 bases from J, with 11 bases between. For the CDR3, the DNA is TGTGCCAGCTCACAAAACAGGGAAGAAAAACTGTTTTTT. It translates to CASSQNREEKLFF.

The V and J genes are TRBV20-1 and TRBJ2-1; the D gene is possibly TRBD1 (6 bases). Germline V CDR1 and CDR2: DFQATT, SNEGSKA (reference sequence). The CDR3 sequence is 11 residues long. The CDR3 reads CTLNSGVEQFF. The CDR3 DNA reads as TGCACTCTCAACTCAGGGGTTGAGCAGTTCTTC.

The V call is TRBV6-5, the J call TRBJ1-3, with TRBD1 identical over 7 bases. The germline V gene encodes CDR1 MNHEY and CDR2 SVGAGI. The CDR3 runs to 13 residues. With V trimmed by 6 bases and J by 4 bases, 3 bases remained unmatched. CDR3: CASRRGQGNTIYF. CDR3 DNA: TGTGCCAGCAGGCGGGGACAGGGAAACACCATATATTTT.

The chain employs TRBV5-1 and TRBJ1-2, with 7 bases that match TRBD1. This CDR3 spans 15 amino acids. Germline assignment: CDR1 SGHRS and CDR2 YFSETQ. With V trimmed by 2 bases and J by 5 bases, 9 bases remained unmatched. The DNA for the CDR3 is TGCGCCAGCAGCTTTCAACAGGGGAGGTGGTATGGCTACACCTTC. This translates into CASSFQQGRWYGYTF. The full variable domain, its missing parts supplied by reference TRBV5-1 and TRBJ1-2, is KAGVTQTPRYLIKTRGQQVTLSCSPISGHRSVSWYQQTPGQGLQFLFEYFSETQRNKGNFPGRFSGRQFSNSRSEMNVSTLELGDSALYLCASSFQQGRWYGYTFGSGTRLTVV.

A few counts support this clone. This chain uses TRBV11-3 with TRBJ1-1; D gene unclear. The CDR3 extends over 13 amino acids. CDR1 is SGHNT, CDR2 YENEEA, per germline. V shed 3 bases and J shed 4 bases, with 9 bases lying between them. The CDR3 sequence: CASSFSTGTEAFF. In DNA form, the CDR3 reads TGTGCCAGCAGCTTTTCAACGGGCACTGAAGCTTTCTTT.

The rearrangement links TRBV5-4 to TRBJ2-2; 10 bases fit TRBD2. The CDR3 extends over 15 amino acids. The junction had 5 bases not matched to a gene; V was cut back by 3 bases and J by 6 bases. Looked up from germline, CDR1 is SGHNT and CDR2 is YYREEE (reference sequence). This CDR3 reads CASSSSGGASGELFF. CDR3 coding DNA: TGTGCCAGCAGCTCGAGCGGGGGGGCTTCCGGGGAGCTGTTTTTT.

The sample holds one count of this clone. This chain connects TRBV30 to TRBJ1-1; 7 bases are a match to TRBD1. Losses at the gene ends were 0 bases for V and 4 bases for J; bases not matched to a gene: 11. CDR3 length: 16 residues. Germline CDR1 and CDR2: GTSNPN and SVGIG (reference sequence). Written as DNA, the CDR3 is TGTGCCTGGAGTGTATCCGCGGGACAGCTTATCACTGAAGCTTTCTTT. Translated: CAWSVSAGQLITEAFF.

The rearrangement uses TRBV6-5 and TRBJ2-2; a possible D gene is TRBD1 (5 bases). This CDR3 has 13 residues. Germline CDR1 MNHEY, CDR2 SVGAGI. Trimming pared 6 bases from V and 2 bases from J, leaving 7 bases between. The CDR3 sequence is CASRTENTGELFF. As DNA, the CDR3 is TGTGCCAGCAGGACAGAAAACACCGGGGAGCTGTTTTTT.

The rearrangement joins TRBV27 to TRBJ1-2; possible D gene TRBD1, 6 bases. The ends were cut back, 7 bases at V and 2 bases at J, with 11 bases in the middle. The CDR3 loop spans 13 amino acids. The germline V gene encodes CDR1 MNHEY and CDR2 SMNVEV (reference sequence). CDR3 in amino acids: CASTQGRNYGYTF. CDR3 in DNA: TGTGCCAGCACCCAGGGGCGGAACTATGGCTACACCTTC.

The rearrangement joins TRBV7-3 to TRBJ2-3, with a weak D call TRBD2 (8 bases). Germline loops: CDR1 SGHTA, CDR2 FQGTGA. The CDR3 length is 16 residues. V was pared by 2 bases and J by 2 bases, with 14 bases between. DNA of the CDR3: TGTGCCAGCAGCTTAGTTAGCGGGACAGCCACAGATACGCAGTATTTT. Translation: CASSLVSGTATDTQYF. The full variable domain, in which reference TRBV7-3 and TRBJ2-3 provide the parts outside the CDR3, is GAGVSQTPSNKVTEKGKYVELRCDPISGHTALYWYRQSLGQGPEFLIYFQGTGAADDSGLPNDRFFAVRPEGSVSTLKIQRTERGDSAVYLCASSLVSGTATDTQYFGPGTRLTVL.

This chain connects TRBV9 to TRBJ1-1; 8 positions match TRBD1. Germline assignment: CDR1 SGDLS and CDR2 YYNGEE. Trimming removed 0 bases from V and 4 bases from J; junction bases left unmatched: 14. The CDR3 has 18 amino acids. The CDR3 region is CASSVEAGQGRVGTEAFF. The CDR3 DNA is TGTGCCAGCAGCGTAGAGGCCGGACAGGGACGGGTTGGCACTGAAGCTTTCTTT.

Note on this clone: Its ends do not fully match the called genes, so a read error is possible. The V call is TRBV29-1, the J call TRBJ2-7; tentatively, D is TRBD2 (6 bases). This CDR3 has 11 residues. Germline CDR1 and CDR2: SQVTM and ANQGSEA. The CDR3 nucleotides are TGCAGCGTTGAAGAGGACTACGGGCAGTACTTC. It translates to CSVEEDYGQYF.

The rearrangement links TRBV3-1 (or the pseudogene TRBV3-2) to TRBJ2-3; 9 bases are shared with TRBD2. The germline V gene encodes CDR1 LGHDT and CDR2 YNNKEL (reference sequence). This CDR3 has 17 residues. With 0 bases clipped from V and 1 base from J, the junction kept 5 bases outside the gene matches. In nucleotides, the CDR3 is TGTGCCAGCAGCCAAGATTTATTAGCGGGGGGCACAGATACGCAGTATTTT. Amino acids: CASSQDLLAGGTDTQYF.

The CDR3 DNA reads TGTGCCAGCAGCTTCGGACAGGGTGGGCAGCCCCAGCATTTT. Translation: CASSFGQGGQPQHF. The V and J genes are TRBV7-9 and TRBJ1-5; TRBD1 matches 8 bases. Losses at the gene ends were 3 bases for V and 7 bases for J; bases not matched to a gene: 5. The germline V gene encodes CDR1 SEHNR and CDR2 FQNEAQ (reference sequence). The CDR3 is 14 amino acids.

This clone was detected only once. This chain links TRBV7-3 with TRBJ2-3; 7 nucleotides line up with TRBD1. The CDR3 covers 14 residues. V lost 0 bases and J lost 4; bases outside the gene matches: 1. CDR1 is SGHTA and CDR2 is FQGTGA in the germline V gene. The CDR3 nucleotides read TGTGCCAGCAGCTTAACAGGGGGCGCAGATACGCAGTATTTT. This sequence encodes CASSLTGGADTQYF.

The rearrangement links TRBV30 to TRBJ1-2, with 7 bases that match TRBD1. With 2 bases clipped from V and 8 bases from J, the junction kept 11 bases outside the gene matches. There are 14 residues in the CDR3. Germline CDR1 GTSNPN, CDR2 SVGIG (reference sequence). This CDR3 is CAWSNQGGYRGYTF. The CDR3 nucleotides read TGTGCCTGGAGTAATCAGGGGGGTTATCGGGGCTACACCTTC.

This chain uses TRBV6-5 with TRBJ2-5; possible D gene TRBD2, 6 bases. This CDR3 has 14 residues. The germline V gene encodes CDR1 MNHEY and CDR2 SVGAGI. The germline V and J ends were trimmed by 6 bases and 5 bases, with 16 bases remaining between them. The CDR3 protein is CASSPGLGGETQYF. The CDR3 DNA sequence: TGTGCCAGCAGCCCGGGTCTCGGAGGGGAGACCCAGTACTTC.

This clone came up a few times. The CDR3: CASRQTSSYEQYF. The CDR3 bases are TGTGCCAGCAGGCAAACTTCATCCTACGAGCAGTACTTC. This chain connects TRBV6-5 to TRBJ2-7; D remains ambiguous. Germline V gene lookup returns CDR1 MNHEY and CDR2 SVGAGI. The CDR3 is 13 residues long. With 6 bases removed from V and 1 base from J, the gap between germline ends came to 10 bases.

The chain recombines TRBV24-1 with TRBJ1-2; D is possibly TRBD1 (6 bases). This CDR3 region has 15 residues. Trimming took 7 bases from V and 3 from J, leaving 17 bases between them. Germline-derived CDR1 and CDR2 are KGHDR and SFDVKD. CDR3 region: CATRGQTGQDYGYTF. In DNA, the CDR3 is TGTGCCACCAGAGGACAGACAGGCCAAGACTATGGCTACACCTTC.

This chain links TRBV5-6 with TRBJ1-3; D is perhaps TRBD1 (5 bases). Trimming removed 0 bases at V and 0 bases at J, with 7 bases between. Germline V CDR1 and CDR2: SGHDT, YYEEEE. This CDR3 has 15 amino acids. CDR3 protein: CASSLGDYSGNTIYF. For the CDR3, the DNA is TGTGCCAGCAGCTTGGGGGACTACTCTGGAAACACCATATATTTT.

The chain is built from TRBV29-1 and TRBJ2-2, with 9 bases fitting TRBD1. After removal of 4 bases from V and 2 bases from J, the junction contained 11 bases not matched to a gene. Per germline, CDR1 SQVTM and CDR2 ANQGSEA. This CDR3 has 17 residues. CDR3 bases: TGCAGCGTTGCAAACTCTCCGGGACAGGGAAACACCGGGGAGCTGTTTTTT. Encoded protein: CSVANSPGQGNTGELFF.

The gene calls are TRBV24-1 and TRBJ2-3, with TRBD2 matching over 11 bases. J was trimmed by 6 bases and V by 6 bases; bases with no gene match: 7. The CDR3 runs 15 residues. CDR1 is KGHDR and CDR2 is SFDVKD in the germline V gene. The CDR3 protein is CATSRASGGSDTQYF. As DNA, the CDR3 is TGTGCCACCAGTCGGGCTAGCGGGGGGTCTGATACGCAGTATTTT.

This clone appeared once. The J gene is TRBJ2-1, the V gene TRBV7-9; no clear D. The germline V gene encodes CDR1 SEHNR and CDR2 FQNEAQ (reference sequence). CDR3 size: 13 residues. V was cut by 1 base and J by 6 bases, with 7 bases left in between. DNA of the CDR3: TGTGCCAGCAGCTTAGGTGGTAGCAATGAGCAGTTCTTC. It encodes CASSLGGSNEQFF.

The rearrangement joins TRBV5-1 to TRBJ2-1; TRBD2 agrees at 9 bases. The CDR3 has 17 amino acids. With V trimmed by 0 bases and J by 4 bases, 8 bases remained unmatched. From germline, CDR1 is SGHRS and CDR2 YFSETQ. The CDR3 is CASSLAFAGGPYNEQFF. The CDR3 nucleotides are TGCGCCAGCAGCTTGGCATTTGCGGGGGGGCCGTACAATGAGCAGTTCTTC.